What follows are 28 T cell receptor beta chains derived from one specimen sequenced in a study of beta chain features in type 1 diabetes. Every isolated RNA sample was fully reverse transcribed, so sequencing captured expressed TCRB transcripts. TCRdb's table, derived via immunoSEQ multiplex PCR, lists solely in-frame clones and lacks some. The table includes roughly 290,000 clones, 7% to 9% detected once. Sequencing used central memory CD4+ T cells from blood. The receptors shown here come from a woman aged 18 to 35 in good health.

This chain joins TRBV4-1 and TRBJ2-7; either TRBD1 or TRBD2 may supply D (5 bases each). This CDR3 is built from 16 residues. V was shortened by 0 bases and J by 2 bases, with 14 bases between the two germline ends. Per germline, CDR1 MGHRA and CDR2 YSYEKL. This CDR3 is CASSQDLGLGAYEQYF. CDR3 nucleotides: TGCGCCAGCAGCCAAGATCTGGGGCTGGGGGCCTACGAGCAGTACTTC.

This clone was seen at least ten times. This sequence joins TRBV28 and TRBJ1-6; no reliable D call. Trimming shortened V by 1 base and J by 9 bases, and 4 bases separated the two germline ends. This CDR3 is 12 amino acids long. CDR1 is MDHEN, CDR2 SYDVKM, per germline. The CDR3: CASSLSSSPLHF. CDR3 nucleotides: TGTGCCAGCAGTTTATCGAGTTCACCCCTCCACTTT.

The count of this clone is one. The chain carries TRBV28 and TRBJ2-4, with D possibly matching TRBD2 (6 bases). The ends were cut back, 5 bases at V and 2 bases at J, with 13 bases in the middle. The CDR3 is 15 residues long. Germline-derived CDR1 and CDR2 are MDHEN and SYDVKM. CDR3 DNA sequence: TGTGCCAGCAGTGACTCCGGGGGAACCAAAAACATTCAGTACTTC. Its protein product is CASSDSGGTKNIQYF.

The chain joins TRBV7-9 to TRBJ2-7; possible D gene TRBD2, 5 bases. Trimming took off 0 bases at V and 4 bases at J, with 10 bases between the two ends. Germline V gene sequence: CDR1 SEHNR, CDR2 FQNEAQ (reference sequence). This CDR3 region has 14 residues. CDR3 DNA sequence: TGTGCCAGCAGCTTAGCCTCGTCGGGATACGAGCAGTACGTC. The encoded protein is CASSLASSGYEQYV.

This clone was seen at least ten times. The chain joins TRBV23-1 to TRBJ2-2; the D gene is possibly TRBD1 (5 bases). TRBV23-1 falls under the ORF class, with uncertain function. The CDR3 spans 14 residues. V was trimmed by 7 bases and J by 0 bases, leaving 9 bases between them. For the CDR3, the DNA is TGCGCCAGCACTGGGGCGCCGAACACCGGGGAGCTGTTTTTT. Encoded protein: CASTGAPNTGELFF.

The chain has TRBV29-1 and TRBJ1-1; tentatively, D is TRBD1 (6 bases). The CDR3 totals 12 residues. The V gene's germline CDR1 is SQVTM and CDR2 ANQGSEA. The ends were cut back, 7 bases at V and 10 bases at J, with 19 bases in the middle. CDR3 in amino acids: CSAQTGLGRAFF. The CDR3 DNA follows: TGCAGCGCCCAAACAGGGTTGGGCCGAGCTTTCTTT.

This clone was counted at least ten times. V gene TRBV7-6 combines with J gene TRBJ2-2; D possibly uses TRBD1 or TRBD2 (7 bases each). The germline V gene has CDR1 SGHVS and CDR2 FNYEAQ. Trimming cost V 4 bases and J 5 bases, with 17 bases left between them. The CDR3 loop spans 16 amino acids. The CDR3 DNA reads TGTGCCAGCAGCTCCCAGGGGGGGCCGGTAACCGGGGAGCTGTTTTTT. This translates into CASSSQGGPVTGELFF. Full variable domain (missing parts from reference TRBV7-6 and TRBJ2-2): GAGVSQSPRYKVTKRGQDVALRCDPISGHVSLYWYRQALGQGPEFLTYFNYEAQQDKSGLPNDRFSAERPEGSISTLTIQRTEQRDSAMYRCASSSQGGPVTGELFFGEGSRLTVL.

Only one count was recorded for this clone. The rearrangement links TRBV11-2 to TRBJ2-7, with a possible D match to TRBD1 (6 bases). This CDR3 has 14 amino acids. From germline, CDR1 is SGHAT and CDR2 FQNNGV. V was cut by 7 bases and J by 2 bases, with 15 bases left in between. Here the CDR3 reads CASNDRPWTYEQYV. In nucleotides, the CDR3 is TGTGCCAGCAACGACAGGCCTTGGACCTACGAGCAGTACGTC.

This clone was found many times. The chain uses TRBV10-3 and TRBJ2-7; 7 positions match TRBD1. Germline assignment: CDR1 ENHRY and CDR2 SYGVKD. Unmatched junction bases numbered 5, after V lost 6 bases and J lost 0 bases. This CDR3 spans 14 amino acids. This CDR3 is CAIRGTDFSYEQYF. In nucleotides, the CDR3 is TGTGCCATCAGGGGGACAGATTTCTCCTACGAGCAGTACTTC.

This clone was detected only a few times. This chain uses TRBV5-1 with TRBJ2-1; 13 nucleotides match TRBD2. Germline lookup yields CDR1 SGHRS and CDR2 YFSETQ. The CDR3 covers 15 residues. Trimming removed 7 bases from V and 7 bases from J; junction bases left unmatched: 8. CDR3 in DNA: TGCGCCAGCGCTTGGACTAGCGGGAGTCATAATGAGCAGTTCTTC. This gives the protein CASAWTSGSHNEQFF. Filled out from reference TRBV5-1 and TRBJ2-1, the complete variable domain reads KAGVTQTPRYLIKTRGQQVTLSCSPISGHRSVSWYQQTPGQGLQFLFEYFSETQRNKGNFPGRFSGRQFSNSRSEMNVSTLELGDSALYLCASAWTSGSHNEQFFGPGTRLTVL.

V gene TRBV6-5 combines with J gene TRBJ1-5, with D possibly being TRBD1 (5 bases). V dropped 6 bases and J dropped 4 bases, with 7 bases sitting between them. The CDR3 is made up of 12 amino acids. Germline CDR1 MNHEY, CDR2 SVGAGI. CDR3 sequence: CASRQGNQPQHF. CDR3 in DNA: TGTGCCAGCAGGCAGGGTAATCAGCCCCAGCATTTT.

This clone was counted between two and nine times. J is TRBJ1-1 and V is TRBV7-2; 7 bases fit TRBD1. The CDR3 totals 15 residues. V was pared by 4 bases and J by 5 bases, with 10 bases of the junction left unmatched. From germline, CDR1 is SGHTA and CDR2 FQGNSA. The CDR3 coding sequence is TGTGCCAGCAGCTGGTCACTTACAGGGGTTACTGAAGCTTTCTTT. Translating gives CASSWSLTGVTEAFF.

This clone has only a few counts. The identical CDR3 is also encoded by other nucleotide sequences in the sample. This chain links TRBV18 with TRBJ2-5; D ambiguous. In germline, CDR1 is KGHSH, CDR2 LQKENI. CDR3 length: 12 residues. The V gene lost 3 bases and the J gene lost 5 bases, with 7 bases spanning the gap. CDR3 in DNA: TGTGCCAGCTCACCGGGATGGGAGACCCAGTACTTC. This encodes CASSPGWETQYF.

V gene TRBV6-6 combines with J gene TRBJ1-2; TRBD1 agrees at 10 bases. CDR3 size: 14 residues. In germline, CDR1 is MNHNY, CDR2 SVGAGI (reference sequence). Unmatched junction bases numbered 5, after V lost 6 bases and J lost 4 bases. In DNA, the CDR3 is TGTGCCAGCAGCCAGGGACAGGGGACCTATGGCTACACCTTC. It yields the protein CASSQGQGTYGYTF.

This chain uses TRBV7-9 with TRBJ2-3; 9 bases match TRBD1. Unmatched junction bases numbered 4, after V lost 0 bases and J lost 3 bases. This CDR3 has 16 residues. Germline loops: CDR1 SEHNR, CDR2 FQNEAQ (reference sequence). Here the CDR3 reads CASSLAGTGKTDTQYF. CDR3 sequence (DNA): TGTGCCAGCAGCTTAGCCGGGACAGGGAAAACAGATACGCAGTATTTT.

In its sample, this clone was seen a few times. The chain links TRBV9 to TRBJ1-4, with 8 bases identical to TRBD1. After removal of 3 bases from V and 8 bases from J, the junction contained 12 bases not matched to a gene. The V gene's germline CDR1 is SGDLS and CDR2 YYNGEE. The CDR3 contains 16 residues. CDR3 in DNA: TGTGCCAGCAGCGAGGGGCCCGGGACAGGATCCGAAAAACTGTTTTTT. Translating gives CASSEGPGTGSEKLFF.

V gene TRBV7-2 combines with J gene TRBJ1-1; D perhaps matches TRBD1 (6 bases). This CDR3 region has 15 residues. Germline V gives CDR1 SGHTA, CDR2 FQGNSA. V shed 5 bases and J shed 6 bases, with 19 bases lying between them. As DNA, the CDR3 is TGTGCCAGCAGCCGAAGAACAGGGTCTCTTTCTGAAGCTTTCTTT. The encoded protein is CASSRRTGSLSEAFF.

The chain employs TRBV9 and TRBJ2-1; the match to TRBD2 covers 8 bases. Trimming took 3 bases from V and 6 from J; bases not matched to a gene: 2. Germline CDR1 is SGDLS and CDR2 is YYNGEE. There are 13 residues in the CDR3. CDR3 in amino acids: CASSGTSINEQFF. The CDR3 nucleotides are TGTGCCAGCAGCGGGACTAGCATCAATGAGCAGTTCTTC.

This clone was found a few times. The chain carries TRBV15 and TRBJ1-4; D is perhaps TRBD1 (5 bases). The CDR3 runs to 15 residues. The V and J ends lost 3 bases and 8 bases respectively, with 16 bases between them. Germline assignment: CDR1 LNHNV and CDR2 YYDKDF (reference sequence). DNA for the CDR3: TGTGCCACCAGCAGGGGAGGACACAGCTTAGAAAAACTGTTTTTT. This encodes CATSRGGHSLEKLFF.

In this sample, this clone turned up a few times. The chain joins TRBV27 to TRBJ1-2; weak D call: TRBD1 (6 bases). Per the germline V gene, CDR1 is MNHEY and CDR2 is SMNVEV (reference sequence). The CDR3 is 15 amino acids. The ends were cut back, 0 bases at V and 7 bases at J, with 15 bases in the middle. Here the CDR3 reads CASSLSRLGAGGYTF. DNA of the CDR3: TGTGCCAGCAGTTTATCGAGGTTGGGGGCGGGTGGCTACACCTTC.

The sample holds a few counts of this clone. The genes are TRBV30 and TRBJ2-6, with D unresolved. There are 13 residues in the CDR3. V was pared by 1 base and J by 0 bases, with 1 base between. Germline V lookup: CDR1 GTSNPN, CDR2 SVGIG (reference sequence). CDR3 loop: CAWSDSGANVLTF. The CDR3 nucleotides are TGTGCCTGGAGTGACTCTGGGGCCAACGTCCTGACTTTC.

In this sample, this clone turned up many times. The chain combines TRBV28 with TRBJ1-6; D is unclear. Trimming shortened V by 3 bases and J by 0 bases, and 15 bases separated the two germline ends. Germline CDR1 and CDR2: MDHEN and SYDVKM. The CDR3 totals 18 residues. In DNA form, the CDR3 reads TGTGCCAGCAGTTTGAGTCCCACGAGGAGCTCCTATAATTCACCCCTCCACTTT. The encoded protein is CASSLSPTRSSYNSPLHF.

This clone was detected a few times. This chain connects TRBV5-4 to TRBJ2-3; 8 bases fit TRBD2. J lost 6 bases, V lost 4 bases, and 4 bases had no gene match. The CDR3 loop spans 13 amino acids. Germline CDR1 SGHNT, CDR2 YYREEE (reference sequence). CDR3 loop: CASSAGGADTQYF. CDR3 nucleotide sequence: TGTGCCAGCAGCGCGGGAGGCGCGGATACGCAGTATTTT. The full variable domain, rest sourced from reference TRBV5-4 and TRBJ2-3, is ETGVTQSPTHLIKTRGQQVTLRCSSQSGHNTVSWYQQALGQGPQFIFQYYREEENGRGNFPPRFSGLQFPNYSSELNVNALELDDSALYLCASSAGGADTQYFGPGTRLTVL.

This clone was counted between two and nine times. The rearrangement uses TRBV15 and TRBJ2-2; 8 bases fit TRBD1. There are 15 residues in the CDR3. Per germline, CDR1 LNHNV and CDR2 YYDKDF (reference sequence). V gave up 5 bases and J gave up 6 bases; unmatched junction bases: 8. In nucleotides, the CDR3 is TGTGCCACCAGCTCACTCGACAGGGGCCCCGGGGAGCTGTTTTTT. Protein sequence: CATSSLDRGPGELFF.

This clone was found a few times. V is TRBV5-4 and J is TRBJ1-6; D is uncertain. V lost 4 bases, J lost 6 bases, and 11 bases lay in between. This CDR3 has 14 residues. Germline assignment: CDR1 SGHNT and CDR2 YYREEE (reference sequence). CDR3 nucleotides: TGTGCCAGCAGCCGGACCGAATTTAATTCACCCCTCCACTTT. This gives the protein CASSRTEFNSPLHF.

V is TRBV25-1 and J is TRBJ2-1; D might be TRBD2 (5 bases). The germline CDR1 and CDR2 sequences are MGHDK and SYGVNS. There are 13 residues in the CDR3. The V gene lost 3 bases and the J gene lost 7 bases, with 10 bases spanning the gap. The CDR3 sequence is CASSEFTGNEQFF. The CDR3 region has the DNA TGTGCCAGCAGTGAGTTCACGGGAAATGAGCAGTTCTTC.

This sequence joins TRBV4-3 and TRBJ1-2, with 8 bases matching TRBD1. This CDR3 contains 15 residues. Germline V gene lookup returns CDR1 LGHNA and CDR2 YSLEER. V was clipped by 2 bases and J by 6 bases; unmatched bases: 8. The CDR3 DNA is TGCGCCAGCAGCCAACTGGACAGGGATATGGATGGCTACACCTTC. It encodes CASSQLDRDMDGYTF.

This clone has just a few counts. The chain links TRBV11-1 to TRBJ2-3, with D hard to call. Germline assignment: CDR1 SGHAT and CDR2 FQDESV (reference sequence). Trimming cost V 1 base and J 2 bases, with 7 bases left between them. This CDR3 has 14 amino acids. The CDR3 region has the DNA TGTGCCAGCAGCTTAGGTGCCTTCACAGATACGCAGTATTTT. Protein sequence: CASSLGAFTDTQYF. Looking up the rest from reference TRBV11-1 and TRBJ2-3 gives the full variable domain: EAEVAQSPRYKITEKSQAVAFWCDPISGHATLYWYRQILGQGPELLVQFQDESVVDDSQLPKDRFSAERLKGVDSTLKIQPAELGDSAMYLCASSLGAFTDTQYFGPGTRLTVL.